The clone carrying this TCR beta chain was seen once. Antigen unknown. This specimen belongs to a study of blood T cells in healthy people across ages. About the study: About one barcoded beta molecule was captured per two T cells (by template switching). Overall study results and limits: Observed TCR beta diversity per million T cells went down as age went up. This fall followed a roughly linear course with age. Higher diversity, along with more naive CD4+ cells, distinguished long-lived donors from aged donors.

Primed by a sample-barcoded 5' primer and a J-beta primer mix, a second PCR proceeded for 7 to 11 cycles. TCRdb reanalysed the 5' RACE reads using MiXCR and keeps one entry per CDR3 protein. Here the sample spans about 720,000 distinct CDR3 sequences, 20% to 25% being singletons. Peripheral blood from each donor was collected in a volume of 8 to 10 milliliters. The sequenced sample was blood. The receptor was derived from a man aged 65-85 years in good health.

The CDR3 spells CASSPPVDLSEAFF. DNA of the CDR3: TGTGCCAGCTCACCACCGGTCGACCTCAGTGAAGCTTTCTTT. This chain connects TRBV18 to TRBJ1-1; D not certain. The CDR3 is 14 amino acids. The germline V gene encodes CDR1 KGHSH and CDR2 LQKENI. Deletions cut 0 bases from V and 7 bases from J, with 12 bases between. The whole variable domain, remainder taken from reference TRBV18 and TRBJ1-1, is NAGVMQNPRHLVRRRGQEARLRCSPMKGHSHVYWYRQLPEEGLKFMVYLQKENIIDESGMPKERFSAEFPKEGPSILRIQQVVRGDSAAYFCASSPPVDLSEAFFGQGTRLTVV.